This T cell receptor (beta chain) was observed in a study of cytomegalovirus exposure and HLA in healthy donors. Overall study context: Per a later analysis, the 550 to 850 first-cohort and under 150 validation repertoires shared one platform.

Germline loops: CDR1 KGHSH, CDR2 LQKENI. V lost 8 bases, J lost 0 bases, and 3 bases stayed unmatched. The CDR3 is 13 amino acids. Separate from the approximately 670-subject first cohort, the approximately 120-subject validation cohort was the one that the donors belonged to. General study findings and limits: Subsequent analysis revealed that first-cohort TCR clusters tended to co-occur in the 90 to 150 validation repertoires. Across donors, most TCRs were seen rarely, yet some public ones were widespread.

As to this clone: Its cognate antigen is unknown.

TCRdb's table, derived via immunoSEQ multiplex PCR, lists solely in-frame clones and lacks some. The sample has 150,000 or so clones, approximately 92% seen once. The sample consisted of PBMCs. The chain has TRBV18 and TRBJ2-5, with 7 bases aligning to TRBD1. The TCR originated in a woman aged 18-29 years in good health and CMV-seropositive. CDR3 residues: CASAQGYQETQYF. CDR3 sequence (DNA): TGTGCCAGCGCACAGGGGTACCAAGAGACCCAGTACTTC. Full variable domain (outside the CDR3, taken from reference TRBV18 and TRBJ2-5): NAGVMQNPRHLVRRRGQEARLRCSPMKGHSHVYWYRQLPEEGLKFMVYLQKENIIDESGMPKERFSAEFPKEGPSILRIQQVVRGDSAAYFCASAQGYQETQYFGPGTRLLVL.